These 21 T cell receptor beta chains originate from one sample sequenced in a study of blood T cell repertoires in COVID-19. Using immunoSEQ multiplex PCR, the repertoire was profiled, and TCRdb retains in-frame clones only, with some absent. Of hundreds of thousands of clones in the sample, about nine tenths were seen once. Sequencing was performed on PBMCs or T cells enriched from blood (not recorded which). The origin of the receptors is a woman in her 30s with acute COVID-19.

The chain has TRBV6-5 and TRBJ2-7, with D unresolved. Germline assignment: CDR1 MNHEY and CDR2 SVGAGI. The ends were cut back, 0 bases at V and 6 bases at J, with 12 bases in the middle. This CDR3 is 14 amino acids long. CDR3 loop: CASSYSTSLSEQYF. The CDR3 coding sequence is TGTGCCAGCAGTTACTCGACATCGTTAAGCGAGCAGTACTTC.

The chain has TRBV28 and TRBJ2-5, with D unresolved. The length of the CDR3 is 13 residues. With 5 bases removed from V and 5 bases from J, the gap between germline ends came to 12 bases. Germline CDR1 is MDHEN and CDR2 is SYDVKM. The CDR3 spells CASSPSHLETQYF. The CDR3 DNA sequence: TGTGCCAGCAGTCCGAGTCACTTGGAGACCCAGTACTTC.

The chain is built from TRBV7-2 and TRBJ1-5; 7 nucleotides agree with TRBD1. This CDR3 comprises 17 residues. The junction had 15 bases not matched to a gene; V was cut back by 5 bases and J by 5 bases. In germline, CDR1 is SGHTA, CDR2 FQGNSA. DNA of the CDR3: TGTGCCAGCAGCGCAAACAGGGGAGTGTGGGGAGATCAGCCCCAGCATTTT. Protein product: CASSANRGVWGDQPQHF.

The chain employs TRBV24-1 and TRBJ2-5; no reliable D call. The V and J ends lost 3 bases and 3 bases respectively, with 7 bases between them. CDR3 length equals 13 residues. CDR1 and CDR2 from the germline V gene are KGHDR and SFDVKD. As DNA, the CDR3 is TGTGCCACCAGTGATGGGCCCAAAGAGACCCAGTACTTC. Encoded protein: CATSDGPKETQYF.

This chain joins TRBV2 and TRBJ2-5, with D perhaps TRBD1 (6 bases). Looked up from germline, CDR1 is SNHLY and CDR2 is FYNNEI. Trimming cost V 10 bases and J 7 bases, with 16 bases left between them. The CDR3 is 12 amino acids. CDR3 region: CATQTGLGTQYF. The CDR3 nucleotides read TGTGCCACCCAGACAGGATTAGGGACCCAGTACTTC.

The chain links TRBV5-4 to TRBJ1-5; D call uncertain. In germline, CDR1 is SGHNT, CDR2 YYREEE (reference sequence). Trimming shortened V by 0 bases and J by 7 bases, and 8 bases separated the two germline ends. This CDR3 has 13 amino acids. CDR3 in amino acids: CASSLERTQPQHF. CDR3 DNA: TGTGCCAGCAGCTTGGAGAGAACGCAGCCCCAGCATTTT.

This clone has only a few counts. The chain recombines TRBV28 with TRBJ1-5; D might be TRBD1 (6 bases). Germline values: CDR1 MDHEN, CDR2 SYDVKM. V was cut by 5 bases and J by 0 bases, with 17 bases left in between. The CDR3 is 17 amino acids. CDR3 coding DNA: TGTGCCAGCAGTAACTCCGGGACATTACATAGCAATCAGCCCCAGCATTTT. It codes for CASSNSGTLHSNQPQHF.

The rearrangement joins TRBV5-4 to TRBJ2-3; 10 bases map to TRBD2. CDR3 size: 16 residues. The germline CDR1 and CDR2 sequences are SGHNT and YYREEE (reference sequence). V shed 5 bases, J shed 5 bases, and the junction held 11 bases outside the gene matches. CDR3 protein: CASRASLAGEIDTQYF. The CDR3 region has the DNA TGTGCCAGCAGGGCCTCTCTAGCGGGAGAAATAGATACGCAGTATTTT.

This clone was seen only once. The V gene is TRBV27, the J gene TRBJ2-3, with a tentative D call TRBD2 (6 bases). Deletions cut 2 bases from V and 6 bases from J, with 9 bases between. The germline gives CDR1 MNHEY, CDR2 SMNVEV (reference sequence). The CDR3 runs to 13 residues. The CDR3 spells CASSLRGWDTQYF. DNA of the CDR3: TGTGCCAGCAGTTTACGGGGGTGGGATACGCAGTATTTT.

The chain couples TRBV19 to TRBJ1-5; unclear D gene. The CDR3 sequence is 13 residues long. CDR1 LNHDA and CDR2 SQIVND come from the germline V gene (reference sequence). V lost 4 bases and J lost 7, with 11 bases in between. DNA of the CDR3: TGTGCCAGTAGTAACCGGGAGATACAGCCCCAGCATTTT. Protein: CASSNREIQPQHF. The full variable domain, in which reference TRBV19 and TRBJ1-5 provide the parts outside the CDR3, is DGGITQSPKYLFRKEGQNVTLSCEQNLNHDAMYWYRQDPGQGLRLIYYSQIVNDFQKGDIAEGYSVSREKKESFPLTVTSAQKNPTAFYLCASSNREIQPQHFGDGTRLSIL.

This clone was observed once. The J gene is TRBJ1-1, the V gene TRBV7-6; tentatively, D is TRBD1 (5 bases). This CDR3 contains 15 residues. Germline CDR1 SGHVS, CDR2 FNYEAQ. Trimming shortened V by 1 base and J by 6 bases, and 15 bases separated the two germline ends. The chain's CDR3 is CASSLVPGRGAEAFF. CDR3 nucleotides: TGTGCCAGCAGCTTAGTTCCGGGGCGGGGAGCTGAAGCTTTCTTT.

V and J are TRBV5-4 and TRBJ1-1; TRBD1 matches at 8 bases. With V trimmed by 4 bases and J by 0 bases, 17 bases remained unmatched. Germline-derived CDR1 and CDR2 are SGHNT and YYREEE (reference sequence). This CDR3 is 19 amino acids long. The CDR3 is CASSPRNRGSNPMNTEAFF. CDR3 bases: TGTGCCAGCAGCCCCAGGAACAGGGGGAGTAATCCGATGAACACTGAAGCTTTCTTT.

This CDR3 reads CASSPGTREKLFF. CDR3 coding DNA: TGTGCCAGCTCACCCGGGACACGGGAAAAACTGTTTTTT. The rearrangement joins TRBV18 to TRBJ1-4; TRBD1 might be the D (6 bases). Germline CDR1 reads KGHSH; CDR2 reads LQKENI. V lost 3 bases and J 8 bases, leaving 10 bases between the germline ends. There are 13 residues in the CDR3.

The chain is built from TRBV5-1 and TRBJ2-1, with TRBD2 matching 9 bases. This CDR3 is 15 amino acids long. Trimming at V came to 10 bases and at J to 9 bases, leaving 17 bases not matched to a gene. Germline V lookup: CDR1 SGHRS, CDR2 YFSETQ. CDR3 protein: CAVCPGLAIRIEQFF. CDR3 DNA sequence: TGCGCCGTATGTCCGGGACTAGCAATACGCATTGAGCAGTTCTTC.

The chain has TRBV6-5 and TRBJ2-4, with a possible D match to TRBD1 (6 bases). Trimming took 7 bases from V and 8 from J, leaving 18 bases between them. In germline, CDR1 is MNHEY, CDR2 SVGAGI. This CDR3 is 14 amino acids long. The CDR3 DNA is TGTGCCAGCATGTTAATACAGGGCATGGACATTCAGTACTTC. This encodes CASMLIQGMDIQYF.

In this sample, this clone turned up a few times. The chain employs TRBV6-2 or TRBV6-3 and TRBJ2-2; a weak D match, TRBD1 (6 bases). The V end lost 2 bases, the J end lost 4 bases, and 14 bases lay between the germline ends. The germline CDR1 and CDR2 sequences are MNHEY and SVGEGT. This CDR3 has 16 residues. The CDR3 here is CASSYHRAEFTGELFF. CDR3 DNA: TGTGCCAGCAGTTACCACAGGGCGGAATTCACCGGGGAGCTGTTTTTT.

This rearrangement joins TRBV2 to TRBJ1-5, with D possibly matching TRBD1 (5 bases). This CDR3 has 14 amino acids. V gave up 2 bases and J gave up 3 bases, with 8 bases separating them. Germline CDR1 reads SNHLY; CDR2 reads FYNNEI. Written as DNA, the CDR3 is TGTGCCAGCAGTGAAAAGGGGTTCAATCAGCCCCAGCATTTT. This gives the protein CASSEKGFNQPQHF.

This chain's CDR3 is CASRTTGYPNQPQHF. In DNA form, the CDR3 reads TGTGCCAGTAGGACAACAGGGTACCCAAATCAGCCCCAGCATTTT. J is TRBJ1-5 and V is TRBV19; D perhaps matches TRBD1 (6 bases). Between the trimmed V and J ends, which lost 6 bases and 4 bases, there was a span of 16 bases. Germline V gene sequence: CDR1 LNHDA, CDR2 SQIVND (reference sequence). The CDR3 consists of 15 residues.

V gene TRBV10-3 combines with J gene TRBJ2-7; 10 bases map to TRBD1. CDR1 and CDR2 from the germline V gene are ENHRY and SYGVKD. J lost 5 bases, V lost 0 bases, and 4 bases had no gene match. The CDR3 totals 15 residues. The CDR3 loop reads CAISESRDRGNEQYF. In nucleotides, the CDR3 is TGTGCCATCAGTGAGTCGAGGGACAGGGGAAACGAGCAGTACTTC.

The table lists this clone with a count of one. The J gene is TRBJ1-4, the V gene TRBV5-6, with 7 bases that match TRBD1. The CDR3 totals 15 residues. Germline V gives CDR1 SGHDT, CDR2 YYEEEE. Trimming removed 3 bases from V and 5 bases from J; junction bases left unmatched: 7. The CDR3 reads CASSWTGTANEKLFF. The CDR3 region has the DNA TGTGCCAGCAGCTGGACCGGGACAGCGAATGAAAAACTGTTTTTT.

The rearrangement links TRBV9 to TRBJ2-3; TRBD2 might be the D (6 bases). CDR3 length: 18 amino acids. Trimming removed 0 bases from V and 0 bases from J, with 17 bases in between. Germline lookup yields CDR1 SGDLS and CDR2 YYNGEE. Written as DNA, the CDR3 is TGTGCCAGCAGCGTAGATCGGGGGACTGTCTCTAGCACAGATACGCAGTATTTT. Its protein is CASSVDRGTVSSTDTQYF.